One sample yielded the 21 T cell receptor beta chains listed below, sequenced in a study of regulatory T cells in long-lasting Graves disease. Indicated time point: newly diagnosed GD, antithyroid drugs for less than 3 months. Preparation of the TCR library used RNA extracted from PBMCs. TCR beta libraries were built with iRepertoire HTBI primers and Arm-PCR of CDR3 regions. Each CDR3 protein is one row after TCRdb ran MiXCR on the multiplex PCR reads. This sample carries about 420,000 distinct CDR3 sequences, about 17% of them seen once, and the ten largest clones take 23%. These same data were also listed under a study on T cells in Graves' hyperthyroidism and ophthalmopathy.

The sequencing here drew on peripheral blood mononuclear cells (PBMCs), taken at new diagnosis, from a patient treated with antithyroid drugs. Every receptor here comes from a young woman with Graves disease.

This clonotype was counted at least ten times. The CDR3 protein is CASSQETGSQPQHF. DNA of the CDR3: TGTGCCAGCAGCCAAGAGACAGGGAGTCAGCCCCAGCATTTT. V and J are TRBV3-1 and TRBJ1-5, with 7 bases lining up with TRBD1. The CDR3 has 14 amino acids. Germline CDR1 LGHDT, CDR2 YNNKEL (reference sequence). Unmatched junction bases numbered 2, after V lost 0 bases and J lost 6 bases.

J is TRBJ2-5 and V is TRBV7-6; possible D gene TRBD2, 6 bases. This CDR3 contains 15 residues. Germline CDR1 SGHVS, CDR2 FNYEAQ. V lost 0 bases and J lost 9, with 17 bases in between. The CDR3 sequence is CASSLARGGGDPQYF. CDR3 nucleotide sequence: TGTGCCAGCAGCTTAGCGCGGGGAGGCGGGGACCCCCAGTACTTC.

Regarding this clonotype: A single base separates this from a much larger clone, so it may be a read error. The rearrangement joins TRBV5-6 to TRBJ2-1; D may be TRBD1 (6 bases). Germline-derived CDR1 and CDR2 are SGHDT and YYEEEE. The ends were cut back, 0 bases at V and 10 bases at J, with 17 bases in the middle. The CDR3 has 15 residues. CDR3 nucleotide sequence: TGTGCCAGCAGCTTGGGGTATACAGGGAGCCACGAGCAGTTCTTC. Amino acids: CASSLGYTGSHEQFF.

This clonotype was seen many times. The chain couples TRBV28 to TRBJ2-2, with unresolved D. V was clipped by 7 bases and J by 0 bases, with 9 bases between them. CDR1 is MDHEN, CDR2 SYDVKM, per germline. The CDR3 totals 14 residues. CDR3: CASKRLANTGELFF. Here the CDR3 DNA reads TGTGCCAGCAAAAGGCTCGCGAACACCGGGGAGCTGTTTTTT.

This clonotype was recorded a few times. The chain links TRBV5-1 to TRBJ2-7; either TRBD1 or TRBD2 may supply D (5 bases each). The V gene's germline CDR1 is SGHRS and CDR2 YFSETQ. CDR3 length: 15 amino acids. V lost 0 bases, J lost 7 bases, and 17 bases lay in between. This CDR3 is CASSLVMRSEGEQYF. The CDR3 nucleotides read TGCGCCAGCAGCTTGGTCATGCGATCAGAGGGGGAGCAGTACTTC.

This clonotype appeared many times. CDR3 in amino acids: CASSISSGTLRNTIYF. The DNA of the CDR3 is TGCGCCAGCAGCATCTCGTCCGGGACACTTCGAAACACCATATATTTT. J is TRBJ1-3 and V is TRBV5-1; D may be TRBD1 (6 bases). V was cut by 4 bases and J by 5 bases, with 19 bases left in between. There are 16 residues in the CDR3. Germline assignment: CDR1 SGHRS and CDR2 YFSETQ.

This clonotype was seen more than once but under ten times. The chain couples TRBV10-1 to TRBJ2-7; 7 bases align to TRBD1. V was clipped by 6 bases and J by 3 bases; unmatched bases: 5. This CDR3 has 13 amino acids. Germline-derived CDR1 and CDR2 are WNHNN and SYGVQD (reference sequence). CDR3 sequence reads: CASRTGPLYEQYF. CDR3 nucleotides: TGCGCCAGCAGGACAGGGCCTCTCTACGAGCAGTACTTC.

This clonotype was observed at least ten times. As DNA, the CDR3 is TGTGCCAGCAGGAGTGGATATAGCAATCAGCCCCAGCATTTT. Translating it yields CASRSGYSNQPQHF. The chain is built from TRBV5-8 and TRBJ1-5, with D hard to call. Germline-derived CDR1 and CDR2 are SGHTS and YDEGEE. The CDR3 runs to 14 residues. The V end was cut by 5 bases, the J end by 0 bases, with 9 bases between.

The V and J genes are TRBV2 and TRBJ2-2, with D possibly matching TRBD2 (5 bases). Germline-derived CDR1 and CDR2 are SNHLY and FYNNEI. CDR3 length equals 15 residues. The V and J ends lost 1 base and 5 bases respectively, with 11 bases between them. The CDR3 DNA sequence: TGTGCCAGCAGTGAAGGGGGTGGCGGGACCGGGGAGCTGTTTTTT. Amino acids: CASSEGGGGTGELFF.

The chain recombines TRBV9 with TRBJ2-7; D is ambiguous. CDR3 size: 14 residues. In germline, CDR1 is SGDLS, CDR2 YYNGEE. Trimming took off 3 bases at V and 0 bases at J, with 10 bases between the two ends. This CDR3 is CASSAAVGSYEQYF. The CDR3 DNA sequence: TGTGCCAGCAGCGCTGCTGTGGGCTCCTACGAGCAGTACTTC. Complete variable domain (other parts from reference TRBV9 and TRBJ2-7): DSGVTQTPKHLITATGQRVTLRCSPRSGDLSVYWYQQSLDQGLQFLIQYYNGEERAKGNILERFSAQQFPDLHSELNLSSLELGDSALYFCASSAAVGSYEQYFGPGTRLTVT.

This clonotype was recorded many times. The CDR3 is CASSLEVEVNTEAFF. The CDR3 DNA reads as TGTGCCAGCAGCTTAGAGGTTGAGGTGAACACTGAAGCTTTCTTT. The chain links TRBV11-3 to TRBJ1-1; no clear D gene. The length of the CDR3 is 15 residues. The germline CDR1 and CDR2 sequences are SGHNT and YENEEA. The V and J ends lost 0 bases and 0 bases respectively, with 8 bases between them.

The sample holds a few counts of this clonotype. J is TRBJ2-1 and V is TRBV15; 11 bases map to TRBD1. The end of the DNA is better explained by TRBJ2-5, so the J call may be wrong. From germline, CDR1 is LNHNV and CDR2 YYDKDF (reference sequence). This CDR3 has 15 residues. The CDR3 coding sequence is TGTGCCACCAGCAGGGACAGGGGGCCGGGGGAGACCCAGTACTTC. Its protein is CATSRDRGPGETQYF.

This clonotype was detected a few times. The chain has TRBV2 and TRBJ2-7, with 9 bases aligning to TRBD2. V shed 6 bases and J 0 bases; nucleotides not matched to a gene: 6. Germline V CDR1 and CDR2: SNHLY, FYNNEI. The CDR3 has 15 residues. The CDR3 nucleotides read TGTGCCAGCAGAATAGCGGGAGAAAGCTCCTACGAGCAGTACTTC. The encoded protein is CASRIAGESSYEQYF. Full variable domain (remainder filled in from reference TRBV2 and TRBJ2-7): EPEVTQTPSHQVTQMGQEVILRCVPISNHLYFYWYRQILGQKVEFLVSFYNNEISEKSEIFDDQFSVERPDGSNFTLKIRSTKLEDSAMYFCASRIAGESSYEQYFGPGTRLTVT.

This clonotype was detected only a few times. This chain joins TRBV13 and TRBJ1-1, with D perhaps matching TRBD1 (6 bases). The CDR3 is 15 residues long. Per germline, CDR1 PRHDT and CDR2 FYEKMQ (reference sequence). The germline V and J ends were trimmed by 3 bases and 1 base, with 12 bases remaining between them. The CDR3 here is CASSFTGGANTEAFF. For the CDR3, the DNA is TGTGCCAGCAGCTTTACTGGGGGGGCGAACACTGAAGCTTTCTTT.

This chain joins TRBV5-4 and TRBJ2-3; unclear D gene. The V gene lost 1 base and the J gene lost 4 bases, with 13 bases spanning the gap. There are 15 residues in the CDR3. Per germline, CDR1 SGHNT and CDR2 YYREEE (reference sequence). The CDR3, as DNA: TGTGCCAGCAGCTTGAAGGTTTCAGCGTCAGATACGCAGTATTTT. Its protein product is CASSLKVSASDTQYF.

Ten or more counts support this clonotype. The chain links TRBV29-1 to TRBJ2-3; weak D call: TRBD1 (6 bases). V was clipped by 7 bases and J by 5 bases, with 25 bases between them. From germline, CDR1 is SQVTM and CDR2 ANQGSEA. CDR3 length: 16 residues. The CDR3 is CSASRSGTRSLDTQYF. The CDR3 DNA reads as TGCAGCGCATCACGATCCGGGACACGATCATTAGATACGCAGTATTTT.

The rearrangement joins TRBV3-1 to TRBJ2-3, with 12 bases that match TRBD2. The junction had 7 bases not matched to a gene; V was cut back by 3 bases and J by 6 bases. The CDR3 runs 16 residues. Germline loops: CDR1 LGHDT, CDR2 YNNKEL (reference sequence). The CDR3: CASSQSSGRESDTQYF. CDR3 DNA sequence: TGTGCCAGCAGCCAGTCTAGCGGGAGGGAATCGGATACGCAGTATTTT.

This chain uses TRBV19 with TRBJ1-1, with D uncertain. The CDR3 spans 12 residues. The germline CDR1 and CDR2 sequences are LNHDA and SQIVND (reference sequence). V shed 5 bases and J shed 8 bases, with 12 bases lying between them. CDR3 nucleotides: TGTGCCAGTAGTCCGAGACGGGGAGAAGCTTTCTTT. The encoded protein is CASSPRRGEAFF.

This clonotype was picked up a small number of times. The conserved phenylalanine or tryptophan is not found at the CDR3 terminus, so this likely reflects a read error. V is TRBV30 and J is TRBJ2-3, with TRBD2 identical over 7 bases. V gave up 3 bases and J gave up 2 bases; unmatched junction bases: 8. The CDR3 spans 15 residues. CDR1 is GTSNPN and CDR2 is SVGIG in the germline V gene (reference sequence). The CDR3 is CAWRSFGRTTDTQYL. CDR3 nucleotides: TGTGCCTGGAGGTCTTTCGGGAGGACCACAGATACGCAGTATCTT.

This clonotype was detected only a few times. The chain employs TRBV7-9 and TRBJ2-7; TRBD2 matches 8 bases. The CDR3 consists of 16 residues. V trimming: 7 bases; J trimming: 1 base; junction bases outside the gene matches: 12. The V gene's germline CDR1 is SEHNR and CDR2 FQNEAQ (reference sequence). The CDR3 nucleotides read TGTGCCAGCAACACAGTTTCGGGGGGGCTTTCCTACGAGCAGTACTTC. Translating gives CASNTVSGGLSYEQYF.

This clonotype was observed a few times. CDR3 coding DNA: TGCAGTGCTAGATTGGGGGCCAGGCTTTCCACAGATACGCAGTATTTT. Translating gives CSARLGARLSTDTQYF. J is TRBJ2-3 and V is TRBV20-1; D perhaps matches TRBD1 (6 bases). Trimming left V 2 bases short and J 2 bases short, with 17 bases between. Germline V CDR1 and CDR2: DFQATT, SNEGSKA (reference sequence). The CDR3 is 16 residues long.